This entry describes one TCR beta chain. What it recognizes is unknown. This entry belongs to a study of cytomegalovirus exposure and HLA in healthy donors. The study's findings and limits: In an earlier analysis, most TCR beta V segments were productive about 87% or about 30% of the time.

PCR primers comprised 60 Vbeta and 13 Jbeta primers. TCRdb keeps only in-frame clones here, not all; method: immunoSEQ multiplex PCR. The sample consists of about 110,000 clones, more than 65% of them appearing once. CDR1 is GTSNPN, CDR2 SVGIG, per germline (reference sequence). This CDR3 contains 11 residues. The V and J ends lost 0 bases and 6 bases respectively, with 5 bases between them. V usage is TRBV30 and J usage is TRBJ1-1; no clear D gene. The sample consisted of PBMCs. The TCR sequence derives from a boy between 10 and 17 years old in good health and CMV-seronegative. The CDR3 protein is CAWSVLSEAFF. The CDR3 DNA sequence: TGTGCCTGGAGTGTACTATCTGAAGCTTTCTTT.